Shown below are 29 T cell receptor beta chains from a single sample sequenced in a study of T cell repertoires in aging, cancer and after chemotherapy. A mixed TRB-A/B primer pool amplified rearranged TRB by multiplex touch-down PCR. Each CDR3 protein gets one entry after TCRdb re-called the multiplex PCR reads with MiXCR. The repertoire holds about 11,000 distinct CDR3 sequences, around a third seen once, with about 18% in the top ten. TCR beta rearrangements were amplified from peripheral blood genomic DNA. Sequences were obtained from blood. The source is a human donor in good health. The donor label of this sample is uncertain.

This clonotype is large (0.1 to 1%). The chain uses TRBV15 and TRBJ1-4; maybe TRBD1 (5 bases). The CDR3 sequence is 16 residues long. Germline CDR1 LNHNV, CDR2 YYDKDF (reference sequence). The V gene lost 4 bases and the J gene lost 4 bases, with 16 bases spanning the gap. CDR3 sequence (DNA): TGTGCCACCAGCATCTCAACGGGGGTGGGTAATGAAAAACTGTTTTTT. Protein product: CATSISTGVGNEKLFF.

The chain joins TRBV5-1 to TRBJ2-1; 11 nucleotides agree with TRBD2. The CDR3 has 16 residues. Germline-derived CDR1 and CDR2 are SGHRS and YFSETQ. Losses at the gene ends were 0 bases for V and 4 bases for J; bases not matched to a gene: 3. The DNA for the CDR3 is TGCGCCAGCAGCTTGGAGGTAGCGGGGGGGTACAATGAGCAGTTCTTC. Protein sequence: CASSLEVAGGYNEQFF.

This clonotype was seen more than once but under ten times. The chain is built from TRBV19 and TRBJ1-3, with D uncertain. This CDR3 has 15 residues. The germline V and J ends were trimmed by 8 bases and 1 base, with 15 bases remaining between them. Per the germline V gene, CDR1 is LNHDA and CDR2 is SQIVND (reference sequence). This CDR3 reads CASSIGDSSGNTIYF. The CDR3 DNA reads TGTGCCAGTTCGATCGGGGATTCTTCTGGAAACACCATATATTTT.

J is TRBJ1-4 and V is TRBV19; unclear D gene. Per the germline V gene, CDR1 is LNHDA and CDR2 is SQIVND (reference sequence). Between the trimmed V and J ends, which lost 3 bases and 8 bases, there was a span of 10 bases. The CDR3 is 13 amino acids. DNA of the CDR3: TGTGCCAGTAGTATTATGCGAATGGAAAAACTGTTTTTT. It translates to CASSIMRMEKLFF.

This clonotype was detected a few times. CDR3 residues: CASSPFAPGTGSNQPQHF. CDR3 DNA sequence: TGTGCCAGTAGCCCCTTCGCCCCCGGGACAGGTAGCAATCAGCCCCAGCATTTT. The chain employs TRBV19 and TRBJ1-5, with 8 bases lining up with TRBD1. Germline loops: CDR1 LNHDA, CDR2 SQIVND (reference sequence). V lost 6 bases to trimming and J lost 0 bases; unmatched junction nucleotides: 13. This CDR3 region has 18 residues.

This clonotype showed up just a few times. The chain has TRBV6-5 and TRBJ2-3; 15 bases fit TRBD2. This CDR3 is 16 amino acids long. The V segment lost 0 bases and the J segment 11 bases; nucleotides outside the gene matches: 6. CDR1 and CDR2 from the germline V gene are MNHEY and SVGAGI. The CDR3 coding sequence is TGTGCCAGCAGTTACTCGACCGGGACTAGCGGGGGGAGGCAGTATTTT. Translation gives CASSYSTGTSGGRQYF.

The chain uses TRBV2 and TRBJ1-5, with D possibly being TRBD1 (5 bases). The length of the CDR3 is 16 residues. V was clipped by 1 base and J by 1 base, with 11 bases between them. Germline CDR1 reads SNHLY; CDR2 reads FYNNEI. Here the CDR3 DNA reads TGTGCCAGCAGTGAAGGGGGCAGACGGAGCAATCAGCCCCAGCATTTT. It yields the protein CASSEGGRRSNQPQHF. The full variable domain, with the rest looked up from reference TRBV2 and TRBJ1-5, is EPEVTQTPSHQVTQMGQEVILRCVPISNHLYFYWYRQILGQKVEFLVSFYNNEISEKSEIFDDQFSVERPDGSNFTLKIRSTKLEDSAMYFCASSEGGRRSNQPQHFGDGTRLSIL.

This clonotype was detected once. The rearrangement joins TRBV20-1 to TRBJ2-4; D is uncertain. The CDR3 has 13 residues. Trimming took off 6 bases at V and 6 bases at J, with 15 bases between the two ends. The germline CDR1 and CDR2 sequences are DFQATT and SNEGSKA (reference sequence). The CDR3 sequence is CSAIGPPRNIQYF. In DNA, the CDR3 is TGCAGTGCCATAGGCCCTCCGAGAAACATTCAGTACTTC.

This clonotype is categorized as medium-sized. The chain uses TRBV15 and TRBJ2-5; D is perhaps TRBD2 (6 bases). This CDR3 is built from 15 residues. Germline V gives CDR1 LNHNV, CDR2 YYDKDF (reference sequence). Trimming stripped 0 bases from V and 1 base from J, with 9 bases between. CDR3 sequence reads: CATSREGGSQETQYF. Written as DNA, the CDR3 is TGTGCCACCAGCAGAGAGGGAGGAAGCCAAGAGACCCAGTACTTC.

The chain employs TRBV5-5 and TRBJ1-2; no clear D. This CDR3 has 16 residues. Per the germline V gene, CDR1 is SGHKS and CDR2 is YYEKEE (reference sequence). The V gene lost 2 bases and the J gene lost 0 bases, with 14 bases spanning the gap. CDR3 bases: TGTGCCAGCAGCTTAGACAATAGAAGTCCTAACTATGGCTACACCTTC. Translated, it gives CASSLDNRSPNYGYTF. The variable domain in full, with the rest retrieved from reference TRBV5-5 and TRBJ1-2, is DAGVTQSPTHLIKTRGQQVTLRCSPISGHKSVSWYQQVLGQGPQFIFQYYEKEERGRGNFPDRFSARQFPNYSSELNVNALLLGDSALYLCASSLDNRSPNYGYTFGSGTRLTVV.

The chain has TRBV13 and TRBJ2-6; 8 nucleotides match TRBD1. CDR1 is PRHDT and CDR2 is FYEKMQ in the germline V gene (reference sequence). The V segment lost 5 bases and the J segment 1 base; nucleotides outside the gene matches: 10. CDR3 length: 18 amino acids. The CDR3, as DNA: TGTGCCAGCAGCACCCCGACAGGGGACCCATCTGGGGCCAACGTCCTGACTTTC. Translated: CASSTPTGDPSGANVLTF.

The gene calls are TRBV4-2 and TRBJ2-7; 11 bases align to TRBD2. This CDR3 is 16 amino acids long. Germline CDR1 and CDR2: LGHNA and YNFKEQ. The ends lost 0 bases at V and 6 bases at J; junction bases unmatched: 7. CDR3 protein: CASSQELAGGLSEQYF. DNA of the CDR3: TGTGCCAGCAGCCAAGAGCTAGCGGGGGGCCTTAGCGAGCAGTACTTC.

Relative to its sample, this clonotype is medium-sized (0.01 to 0.1%). The chain links TRBV19 to TRBJ2-3; 9 nucleotides agree with TRBD2. CDR1 LNHDA and CDR2 SQIVND come from the germline V gene (reference sequence). This CDR3 is built from 16 residues. The ends lost 1 base at V and 4 bases at J; junction bases unmatched: 6. CDR3 nucleotides: TGTGCCAGTAGTATAGTTGCGGGGGGGCCCTCAGATACGCAGTATTTT. Its protein product is CASSIVAGGPSDTQYF.

The CDR3: CATSEWDRGNNEQFF. DNA for the CDR3: TGTGCCACCAGTGAATGGGACAGGGGGAACAATGAGCAGTTCTTC. The chain employs TRBV24-1 and TRBJ2-1; 11 bases agree with TRBD1. Germline V CDR1 and CDR2: KGHDR, SFDVKD. With 4 bases clipped from V and 5 bases from J, the junction kept 3 bases outside the gene matches. CDR3 length: 15 amino acids.

The chain has TRBV27 and TRBJ1-2, with D uncertain. Germline V gives CDR1 MNHEY, CDR2 SMNVEV (reference sequence). This CDR3 is built from 14 residues. The V end lost 1 base, the J end lost 4 bases, and 10 bases lay between the germline ends. The CDR3 coding sequence is TGTGCCAGCAGTTTATTGCCTTGGGGCTATGGCTACACCTTC. This gives the protein CASSLLPWGYGYTF.

In its sample, this clonotype is medium-sized. V gene TRBV6-6 combines with J gene TRBJ2-7, with a weak D call TRBD1 (6 bases). From germline, CDR1 is MNHNY and CDR2 SVGAGI (reference sequence). CDR3 length: 14 residues. V was trimmed by 2 bases and J by 3 bases, leaving 11 bases between them. In DNA, the CDR3 is TGTGCCAGCAGTTACACAGGGAAGGGCTACGAGCAGTACTTC. This encodes CASSYTGKGYEQYF.

The chain has TRBV6-5 and TRBJ2-1, with TRBD2 matching 7 bases. V dropped 2 bases and J dropped 5; count of bases not matched to a gene: 6. In germline, CDR1 is MNHEY, CDR2 SVGAGI. The CDR3 totals 15 residues. The CDR3 DNA reads TGTGCCAGCAGTTACCACGGGCGGGGGAACAATGAGCAGTTCTTC. Encoded protein: CASSYHGRGNNEQFF.

This clonotype is deemed medium-sized. V is TRBV6-5 and J is TRBJ2-7, with 7 bases matching TRBD1. This CDR3 region has 13 residues. Germline-derived CDR1 and CDR2 are MNHEY and SVGAGI. Trimming at V came to 7 bases and at J to 5 bases, leaving 8 bases not matched to a gene. In DNA form, the CDR3 reads TGTGCCAGCACACAGGGGCCACTCGACGAGCAGTACTTC. Its translation: CASTQGPLDEQYF.

V is TRBV19 and J is TRBJ1-1; D unclear. The V end was cut by 3 bases, the J end by 1 base, with 6 bases between. Germline V gene data show CDR1 as LNHDA and CDR2 as SQIVND (reference sequence). The CDR3 extends over 13 amino acids. CDR3 in amino acids: CASSIFQNTEAFF. The CDR3, as DNA: TGTGCCAGTAGTATTTTTCAGAACACTGAAGCTTTCTTT.

This clonotype has just a few counts. The chain is built from TRBV5-1 and TRBJ2-1; no firm D call. Germline V gene sequence: CDR1 SGHRS, CDR2 YFSETQ. The CDR3 length is 15 residues. V dropped 1 base and J dropped 7 bases, with 15 bases sitting between them. This CDR3 is CASSLPRSVSNEQFF. The CDR3 DNA reads TGCGCCAGCAGCTTGCCCCGTTCAGTTTCGAATGAGCAGTTCTTC. Combining the CDR3 with reference TRBV5-1 and TRBJ2-1 gives the whole variable domain KAGVTQTPRYLIKTRGQQVTLSCSPISGHRSVSWYQQTPGQGLQFLFEYFSETQRNKGNFPGRFSGRQFSNSRSEMNVSTLELGDSALYLCASSLPRSVSNEQFFGPGTRLTVL.

V is TRBV19 and J is TRBJ2-5; D is undetermined. The ends were cut back, 7 bases at V and 5 bases at J, with 20 bases in the middle. CDR1 and CDR2 (germline): LNHDA, SQIVND (reference sequence). This CDR3 contains 15 residues. This chain's CDR3 is CASKGGGAPVETQYF. CDR3 DNA: TGTGCCAGTAAGGGCGGCGGCGCCCCGGTTGAGACCCAGTACTTC.

The sample holds a few counts of this clonotype. The chain's CDR3 is CASSLFETDNSPLHF. In DNA, the CDR3 is TGTGCCAGCAGCTTATTCGAGACAGATAATTCACCCCTCCACTTT. This chain connects TRBV7-9 to TRBJ1-6, with TRBD1 as a possible D gene (5 bases). This CDR3 contains 15 residues. Between the trimmed V and J ends, which lost 2 bases and 5 bases, there was a span of 10 bases. Germline CDR1 and CDR2: SEHNR and FQNEAQ (reference sequence).

This clonotype was seen a few times. V usage is TRBV5-4 and J usage is TRBJ2-7; D ambiguous. Germline CDR1 and CDR2: SGHNT and YYREEE (reference sequence). CDR3 length: 14 amino acids. The germline V and J ends were trimmed by 4 bases and 4 bases, with 15 bases remaining between them. The CDR3: CASSAYKTRYEQYF. The CDR3, as DNA: TGTGCCAGCAGCGCCTATAAAACACGTTACGAGCAGTACTTC.

This clonotype has only a few counts. The chain is built from TRBV6-2 or TRBV6-3 and TRBJ1-5; D unclear. The V gene's germline CDR1 is MNHEY and CDR2 SVGEGT. The V end was cut by 0 bases, the J end by 4 bases, with 10 bases between. This CDR3 spans 15 amino acids. CDR3 loop: CASSYSILGNQPQHF. In DNA form, the CDR3 reads TGTGCCAGCAGTTACTCGATCCTGGGGAATCAGCCCCAGCATTTT.

This clonotype was counted a few times. The chain couples TRBV19 to TRBJ2-7, with TRBD1 as a possible D gene (6 bases). The germline gives CDR1 LNHDA, CDR2 SQIVND (reference sequence). This CDR3 contains 14 residues. The V end was cut by 4 bases, the J end by 2 bases, with 12 bases between. CDR3 protein: CASSTTGDTYEQYF. Here the CDR3 DNA reads TGTGCCAGTAGTACGACAGGCGATACCTACGAGCAGTACTTC.

The rearrangement uses TRBV6-1 and TRBJ1-1; a possible D gene is TRBD1 (6 bases). Germline-derived CDR1 and CDR2 are MNHNS and SASEGT. V was cut by 8 bases and J by 7 bases, with 14 bases left in between. This CDR3 is 12 amino acids long. CDR3 loop: CASPSWGLEAFF. CDR3 in DNA: TGTGCCAGCCCGTCCTGGGGGCTTGAAGCTTTCTTT.

This clonotype was counted between two and nine times. CDR3 coding DNA: TGTGCCAGCAGCTTGGTGAGGCAGAATTCACCCCTCCACTTT. It yields the protein CASSLVRQNSPLHF. The chain recombines TRBV5-6 with TRBJ1-6; D is unclear. The CDR3 sequence is 14 residues long. Germline CDR1 and CDR2: SGHDT and YYEEEE. The germline V and J ends were trimmed by 0 bases and 7 bases, with 8 bases remaining between them.

By share, this clonotype counts as medium-sized. The rearrangement joins TRBV5-5 to TRBJ2-7, with TRBD2 matching 12 bases. V shed 1 base and J 6 bases; nucleotides not matched to a gene: 11. Per the germline V gene, CDR1 is SGHKS and CDR2 is YYEKEE (reference sequence). The CDR3 sequence is 17 residues long. The CDR3 spells CASSLRATSGGGGEQYF. CDR3 sequence (DNA): TGTGCCAGCAGCTTGAGGGCGACTAGCGGGGGTGGGGGCGAGCAGTACTTC. The full variable domain, its missing parts supplied by reference TRBV5-5 and TRBJ2-7, is DAGVTQSPTHLIKTRGQQVTLRCSPISGHKSVSWYQQVLGQGPQFIFQYYEKEERGRGNFPDRFSARQFPNYSSELNVNALLLGDSALYLCASSLRATSGGGGEQYFGPGTRLTVT.

About this clonotype itself: At one end, the junction sequence differs from germline, possibly due to a read error. The genes are TRBV5-6 and TRBJ1-2; D is possibly TRBD1 (5 bases). CDR1 and CDR2 from the germline V gene are SGHDT and YYEEEE. The CDR3 is 14 amino acids. CDR3 protein: CASSLFGQGSGYTF. CDR3 bases: TGCGCCAGCAGCTTGTTTGGGCAGGGATCCGGCTACACCTTC.